This T cell receptor (beta chain) was documented in a study of T cell clonality in common variable immunodeficiency (dated by TCRdb to between 2014 and 2016). Overall results and qualifications from the work: Correlations of repertoire features with clinical complications were constrained by heterogeneity among patients within the CVID cohort. According to the authors, finding the cause of the higher clonality in CVID would require sequencing the repertoires of T cell subpopulations. CVID TCRbeta sequences reportedly showed fewer deletions and N-nucleotide insertions and lacked highly modified clones with 13 or more V deletions. Compared with healthy controls, CVID subjects showed increased TCRbeta clonality (t-test p = 0.018), a feature most characteristic of about a third of subjects. Healthy controls shared more TCRbeta clones with each other than CVID subjects shared among themselves (p < 0.0001). Although equal DNA input was used, an average of about 83,000 unique sequences per sample was obtained for controls, compared with some 30,000 for CVID samples.

Both CVID patients and healthy controls were predominantly of Caucasian heritage. Heparinized peripheral whole blood samples of roughly 5 to 8 ml were obtained from each donor. TCRbeta CDR3 repertoires were sequenced from genomic DNA of adults with common variable immune deficiency (CVID) and healthy adult controls. The control group comprised some 22 healthy adult volunteers, some 12 female and approximately ten male, aged about 23 to 75 years with a mean age of 34. Diluted blood was subjected to density centrifugation over Hypaque 1077 or Ficoll-Paque for isolation of peripheral blood mononuclear cells. Genomic DNA was extracted from unsorted mononuclear cells by Qiagen column purification or by a centrifugation-based method. This clone was seen at least ten times. No cognate antigen has been identified for it. For sequencing input, CVID and control samples contributed equivalent amounts of genomic DNA. For every sample, a 60 bp segment covering the rearranged TCRbeta CDR3 region was amplified and then sequenced. The immunoSEQ assay, a bias-corrected multiplex PCR with high-throughput sequencing, was employed for TCRbeta amplification. In the source study's methods: Every unique nucleotide sequence counted as a clone and was annotated with V, D and J genes, copy number and frequency. Sequences were labeled productive if in frame, and non-productive if out of frame or containing stop codons. As previously described, Shannon's entropy was used to calculate clonality. The predicted amino acid sequences of productive clones were used to derive the mean CDR3 Kyte-Doolittle hydropathy. Hierarchical clustering of scaled V gene usage was performed with the R hclust function using Manhattan distance and complete linkage. Sharing of clones by CDR3 amino acid sequence was evaluated through resampling of 12 repertoires per group over 100 rounds. The repertoires were screened for roughly 70 published EBV-specific TCRbeta sequences and around 240 published CMV-specific TCRbeta sequences. A couple of CVID samples that yielded fewer than 10,000 sequences were excluded from the analysis, so 35 to 50 CVID repertoires were retained. Not all clones reach the TCRdb copy of this immuneACCESS table, which keeps in-frame sequences only. Checked studies attribute under half of the gap to unresolved V genes and leave the rest unexplained. V and J calls plus clone size are reproduced from that table; the DNA served to infer D and trimming. The sample features more than 55,000 clones, and none is a singleton. The ten largest make up over 1.5% of the sample.

This receptor was obtained from a person aged 18 to 70 in good health. Sequencing used peripheral blood mononuclear cells.

CDR3 DNA, as far as it was read: TGTGCCAGCAGCTTAGGGACGGGGATCCACGAG. This encodes CASSLGTGIHE. The full CDR3 reads CASSLGTGIHEQYF. Recombination joined TRBV11-2 with TRBJ2-7; TRBD2 is a weak D gene call, 5 bases matching. Read sequence stops 3 residues before the CDR3 end, and the germline J gene provides the missing end. The CDR3 runs 14 amino acids, cysteine and phenylalanine included. Shown are 33 bases from within the CDR3, in frame from base 1. Looking up the germline V gene yields CDR1 SGHAT and CDR2 FQNNGV. V drops 1 base and J drops 5 bases, leaving 12 bases in between.